Listed here are 9 T cell receptor beta chains from one sample, sequenced in a study of vaccination effects on CD4 cells after COVID-19. Antigen specificity for these receptors is unknown. Using viral peptide pools, the ViraFEST assay grew out antigen-specific CD4+ T cells prior to sequencing. An approximately ten-day culture period preceded the isolation of CD4+ T cells. According to the study, vaccine recipients showed no prior SARS-CoV-2 infection and negative nucleocapsid antibodies. TCRdb's table, derived via immunoSEQ multiplex PCR, lists solely in-frame clones and lacks some. The sample records fewer than 25,000 clones, around 75% being singletons. Specimen: CD4+ T cells from PBMCs cultured with HCoV-NL63 spike peptides, collected before COVID-19 vaccination. The receptors stem from a human donor who received a COVID-19 vaccine.

The genes are TRBV5-6 and TRBJ1-1; D is undetermined. There are 15 residues in the CDR3. Between the trimmed V and J ends, which lost 3 bases and 7 bases, there was a span of 19 bases. In germline, CDR1 is SGHDT, CDR2 YYEEEE. The CDR3 bases are TGTGCCAGCAGCTCGAGATTAGGGTCGGCTAGTGAAGCTTTCTTT. It codes for CASSSRLGSASEAFF. The full variable domain, with the rest looked up from reference TRBV5-6 and TRBJ1-1, is DAGVTQSPTHLIKTRGQQVTLRCSPKSGHDTVSWYQQALGQGPQFIFQYYEEEERQRGNFPDRFSGHQFPNYSSELNVNALLLGDSALYLCASSSRLGSASEAFFGQGTRLTVV.

The V call is TRBV5-6, the J call TRBJ1-6; 9 bases are a match to TRBD1. The CDR3 totals 16 residues. From germline, CDR1 is SGHDT and CDR2 YYEEEE. Trimming removed 6 bases from V and 1 base from J; junction bases left unmatched: 5. This CDR3 reads CASNSQGASYNSPLHF. The DNA of the CDR3 is TGTGCCAGCAACTCACAGGGGGCGTCCTATAATTCACCCCTCCACTTT.

V is TRBV11-2 and J is TRBJ2-7; D is unclear. Germline V gives CDR1 SGHAT, CDR2 FQNNGV. The CDR3 has 11 amino acids. Trimming pared 5 bases from V and 1 base from J, leaving 3 bases between. DNA for the CDR3: TGTGCCAGCAGCCGTTCCTACGAGCAGTACTTC. Translated: CASSRSYEQYF.

V and J are TRBV2 and TRBJ2-5, with D perhaps TRBD2 (6 bases). The V end lost 6 bases, the J end lost 5 bases, and 16 bases lay between the germline ends. This CDR3 contains 14 residues. Germline V lookup: CDR1 SNHLY, CDR2 FYNNEI. Here the CDR3 reads CASSRTGVGETQYF. In DNA form, the CDR3 reads TGTGCCAGCAGCAGGACGGGGGTGGGGGAGACCCAGTACTTC.

This chain links TRBV11-2 with TRBJ2-7, with 9 bases lining up with TRBD1. The V gene's germline CDR1 is SGHAT and CDR2 FQNNGV. The CDR3 loop spans 14 amino acids. Unmatched junction bases numbered 4, after V lost 3 bases and J lost 4 bases. The chain's CDR3 is CASSFQQGAYEQYF. The CDR3 DNA sequence: TGTGCCAGCAGCTTCCAACAGGGGGCTTACGAGCAGTACTTC.

The chain couples TRBV12-1 to TRBJ1-6. TRBV12-1 is noted as a pseudogene. CDR3 length equals 16 residues. CDR3 residues: CASSPPDACEDSPLHF. DNA for the CDR3: TGTGCCAGCAGCCCACCAGACGCTTGTGAGGATTCACCCCTCCACTTT.

This chain links TRBV5-5 with TRBJ1-1; 8 bases agree with TRBD1. The CDR3 spans 16 residues. Germline values: CDR1 SGHKS, CDR2 YYEKEE (reference sequence). V lost 0 bases and J lost 2; bases outside the gene matches: 6. The CDR3 loop reads CASSLASGQGNTEAFF. The DNA for the CDR3 is TGTGCCAGCAGCTTGGCCTCCGGACAGGGCAACACTGAAGCTTTCTTT.

The V gene is TRBV11-2, the J gene TRBJ2-7; D is unclear. Germline-derived CDR1 and CDR2 are SGHAT and FQNNGV. The CDR3 covers 12 residues. V gave up 6 bases and J gave up 1 base, with 7 bases separating them. CDR3 sequence: CASRSTSYEQYF. CDR3 in DNA: TGTGCCAGCAGAAGCACTTCCTACGAGCAGTACTTC.

The rearrangement uses TRBV6-4 and TRBJ2-3, with 11 bases that match TRBD2. The CDR3 spans 17 residues. Germline CDR1 reads MRHNA; CDR2 reads SNTAGT. The ends lost 2 bases at V and 3 bases at J; junction bases unmatched: 7. CDR3 loop: CASSDHSGGAGTDTQYF. The CDR3 nucleotides are TGTGCCAGCAGTGACCATAGCGGGGGGGCCGGAACAGATACGCAGTATTTT.